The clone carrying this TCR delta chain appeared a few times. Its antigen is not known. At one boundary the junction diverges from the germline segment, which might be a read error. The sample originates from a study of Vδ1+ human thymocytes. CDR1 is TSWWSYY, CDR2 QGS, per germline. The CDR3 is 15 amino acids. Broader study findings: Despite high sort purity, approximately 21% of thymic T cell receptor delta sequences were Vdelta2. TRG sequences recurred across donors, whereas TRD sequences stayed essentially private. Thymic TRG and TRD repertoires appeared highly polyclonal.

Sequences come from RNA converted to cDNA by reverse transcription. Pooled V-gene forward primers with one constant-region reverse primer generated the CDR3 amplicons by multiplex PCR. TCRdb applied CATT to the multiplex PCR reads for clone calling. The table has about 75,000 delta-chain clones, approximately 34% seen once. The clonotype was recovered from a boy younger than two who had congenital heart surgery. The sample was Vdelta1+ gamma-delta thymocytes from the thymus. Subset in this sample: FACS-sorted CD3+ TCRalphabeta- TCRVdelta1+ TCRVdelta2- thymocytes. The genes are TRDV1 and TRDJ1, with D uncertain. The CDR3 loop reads CALGPNPRGIDKLTF. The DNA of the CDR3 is TGTGCTCTTGGGCCAAACCCTAGGGGCATTGATAAACTCACCTTT.